A single sample is the source of the 22 T cell receptor beta chains below, sequenced in a study of blood T cells in healthy people across ages. With a J-beta primer mix and a sample-barcoded 5' primer, a second PCR ran 7 to 11 cycles. From the 5' RACE reads, TCRdb called clonotypes with MiXCR, one entry per CDR3 protein. The repertoire holds over 1,200,000 distinct CDR3 sequences, with roughly 60% as singletons. Input material: blood. The receptors were sampled from a man between 18 and 29 years old in good health.

This clonotype was detected once. The chain uses TRBV3-1 and TRBJ1-2; TRBD1 might be the D (5 bases). This CDR3 region has 16 residues. Germline CDR1 is LGHDT and CDR2 is YNNKEL (reference sequence). V was shortened by 0 bases and J by 4 bases, with 15 bases between the two germline ends. In DNA form, the CDR3 reads TGTGCCAGCAGCCAAGATACAGGCGAGGCCTTCTATGGCTACACCTTC. Protein product: CASSQDTGEAFYGYTF.

V and J are TRBV20-1 and TRBJ2-5; the match to TRBD1 covers 7 bases. The V and J ends lost 5 bases and 5 bases, in that order; junction bases with no gene match: 5. This CDR3 has 12 amino acids. Germline V gene lookup returns CDR1 DFQATT and CDR2 SNEGSKA (reference sequence). CDR3 sequence: CSAQGGSETQYF. The CDR3, as DNA: TGCAGTGCTCAAGGGGGCTCGGAGACCCAGTACTTC.

The V gene is TRBV5-1, the J gene TRBJ1-4; maybe TRBD1 (5 bases). CDR3 size: 15 residues. Trimming left V 4 bases short and J 4 bases short, with 14 bases between. In germline, CDR1 is SGHRS, CDR2 YFSETQ. Here the CDR3 DNA reads TGCGCCAGCAGCGGACGGGACGGTTTTAATGAAAAACTGTTTTTT. It translates to CASSGRDGFNEKLFF.

This clonotype has a single count. The chain employs TRBV6-5 and TRBJ2-1, with D unresolved. With the DNA end fitting TRBJ2-7 better, the J assignment may be wrong. Germline V gene sequence: CDR1 MNHEY, CDR2 SVGAGI. This CDR3 spans 12 amino acids. The CDR3 nucleotides are TGTGCCAGCACCCGATCGAATGGAGAGCAGTACTTC. This encodes CASTRSNGEQYF.

In its sample, this clonotype was seen a few times. J is TRBJ2-7 and V is TRBV29-1; no clear D gene. Germline CDR1 and CDR2: SQVTM and ANQGSEA. The CDR3 spans 11 residues. V lost 7 bases, J lost 0 bases, and 7 bases lay in between. CDR3 DNA sequence: TGCAGCGCTGGAATCTCCTACGAGCAGTACTTC. This codes for CSAGISYEQYF.

The chain recombines TRBV20-1 with TRBJ2-1; 10 nucleotides align to TRBD2. The CDR3 totals 14 residues. Germline V lookup: CDR1 DFQATT, CDR2 SNEGSKA (reference sequence). The trim removed 4 bases at V and 6 bases at J, leaving 6 bases unmatched. The chain's CDR3 is CSAILAGRLNEQFF. In DNA form, the CDR3 reads TGCAGTGCTATACTAGCGGGGAGACTCAATGAGCAGTTCTTC.

Turning to this clonotype: A much larger clone sits a single nucleotide away, making a read error possible. The rearrangement links TRBV28 to TRBJ2-5, with D unresolved. The CDR3 is 11 residues long. The germline gives CDR1 MDHEN, CDR2 SYDVKM. V lost 5 bases, J lost 3 bases, and 4 bases lay in between. The CDR3 loop is CASSKKETQYF. Here the CDR3 DNA reads TGTGCCAGCAGTAAAAAAGAGACCCAGTACTTC.

This clonotype was detected a few times. The chain is built from TRBV7-2 and TRBJ2-5; maybe TRBD1 (5 bases). The ends were cut back, 5 bases at V and 5 bases at J, with 18 bases in the middle. This CDR3 spans 15 amino acids. Germline V lookup: CDR1 SGHTA, CDR2 FQGNSA. CDR3 amino acids: CASSQIRTSEETQYF. For the CDR3, the DNA is TGTGCCAGCAGCCAAATCAGGACATCCGAGGAGACCCAGTACTTC.

This clonotype was observed once. CDR3 residues: CASSQDRQTRIYGYTF. The DNA for the CDR3 is TGTGCCAGCAGCCAAGATCGACAAACCCGAATCTATGGCTACACCTTC. The chain joins TRBV3-1 to TRBJ1-2; D not certain. This CDR3 region has 16 residues. The V gene's germline CDR1 is LGHDT and CDR2 YNNKEL (reference sequence). V lost 0 bases, J lost 4 bases, and 15 bases lay in between.

The chain recombines TRBV5-5 with TRBJ1-3; TRBD1 is a possible D gene (5 bases). Germline lookup yields CDR1 SGHKS and CDR2 YYEKEE (reference sequence). V lost 2 bases and J 4 bases, leaving 13 bases between the germline ends. The CDR3 covers 15 residues. CDR3 loop: CASSFPGRDGNTIYF. In nucleotides, the CDR3 is TGTGCCAGCAGCTTCCCTGGAAGGGACGGAAACACCATATATTTT.

The chain has TRBV7-8 and TRBJ2-7, with TRBD2 identical over 16 bases. The germline CDR1 and CDR2 sequences are SGHVS and FQNEAQ. V lost 3 bases and J lost 3; bases outside the gene matches: 8. The CDR3 runs 18 residues. Here the CDR3 DNA reads TGTGCCAGCAGCTTCGGGACTAGCGGGGGGGCCCTCTTCTACGAGCAGTACTTC. Protein product: CASSFGTSGGALFYEQYF. Drawing the rest from reference TRBV7-8 and TRBJ2-7, the complete variable domain is GAGVSQSPRYKVAKRGQDVALRCDPISGHVSLFWYQQALGQGPEFLTYFQNEAQLDKSGLPSDRFFAERPEGSVSTLKIQRTQQEDSAVYLCASSFGTSGGALFYEQYFGPGTRLTVT.

The genes are TRBV18 and TRBJ2-7; 14 positions match TRBD2. The V gene end was trimmed by 1 base and the J gene end by 2 bases; junction bases not matched to a gene: 10. Germline values: CDR1 KGHSH, CDR2 LQKENI. The length of the CDR3 is 19 residues. The CDR3 DNA sequence: TGTGCCAGCTCACCACAAGTACATGGACTAGCGGGAGGACCCTACGAGCAGTACTTC. It specifies CASSPQVHGLAGGPYEQYF.

The V gene is TRBV7-9, the J gene TRBJ2-2; TRBD2 matches at 7 bases. This CDR3 contains 14 residues. Trimming removed 3 bases from V and 6 bases from J; junction bases left unmatched: 4. Germline assignment: CDR1 SEHNR and CDR2 FQNEAQ (reference sequence). The CDR3 bases are TGTGCCAGCAGCTTTAGCCTAGCGGCCGGGGAGCTGTTTTTT. Translating it yields CASSFSLAAGELFF.

This chain connects TRBV14 to TRBJ2-1; D is perhaps TRBD1 (7 bases). This CDR3 is 15 amino acids long. CDR1 SGHDN and CDR2 FVKESK come from the germline V gene. V was cut by 4 bases and J by 4 bases, with 14 bases left in between. As DNA, the CDR3 is TGTGCCAGCAGCCGACCCAGGGGGGTGTACAATGAGCAGTTCTTC. This translates into CASSRPRGVYNEQFF.

This clonotype was detected only once. V gene TRBV7-9 combines with J gene TRBJ2-7; 7 bases match TRBD1. Germline-derived CDR1 and CDR2 are SEHNR and FQNEAQ (reference sequence). V lost 5 bases and J lost 5; bases outside the gene matches: 12. This CDR3 is 15 amino acids long. CDR3 DNA sequence: TGTGCCAGCAGCACCCTAAAGTCGGGACAGAACGAGCAGTACTTC. It encodes CASSTLKSGQNEQYF.

The genes are TRBV28 and TRBJ2-3, with 12 bases lining up with TRBD2. Germline-derived CDR1 and CDR2 are MDHEN and SYDVKM. The length of the CDR3 is 15 residues. Germline trimming cut 8 bases from V and 2 bases from J; bases unmatched to any gene: 5. This CDR3 is CASATSGGLTDTQYF. CDR3 DNA sequence: TGTGCCAGCGCGACTAGCGGGGGCCTCACAGATACGCAGTATTTT.

This clonotype has a handful of counts. The chain has TRBV20-1 and TRBJ2-1, with TRBD2 identical over 7 bases. The germline V gene has CDR1 DFQATT and CDR2 SNEGSKA (reference sequence). CDR3 length: 15 residues. The V gene end was trimmed by 1 base and the J gene end by 2 bases; junction bases not matched to a gene: 5. The DNA of the CDR3 is TGCAGTGCTAGAGGCTCGGGGGGACCCTACAATGAGCAGTTCTTC. Translating it yields CSARGSGGPYNEQFF.

This clonotype was seen a few times. The chain carries TRBV12-3 or TRBV12-4 and TRBJ1-1; D unresolved. Trimming stripped 2 bases from V and 0 bases from J, with 4 bases between. CDR3 length: 13 amino acids. This CDR3 is CASSLRLNTEAFF. Written as DNA, the CDR3 is TGTGCCAGCAGTTTAAGGTTGAACACTGAAGCTTTCTTT.

In DNA form, the CDR3 reads TGCAGTGCTAGCAACAGGGTTTCACCCCTCCACTTT. Residues: CSASNRVSPLHF. The rearrangement uses TRBV20-1 and TRBJ1-6; D perhaps matches TRBD1 (6 bases). The ends were cut back, 3 bases at V and 9 bases at J, with 9 bases in the middle. Germline-derived CDR1 and CDR2 are DFQATT and SNEGSKA (reference sequence). This CDR3 has 12 residues.

This rearrangement joins TRBV2 to TRBJ2-7; D not certain. Trimming removed 7 bases at V and 6 bases at J, with 10 bases between. The germline V gene has CDR1 SNHLY and CDR2 FYNNEI. The CDR3 is 11 residues long. CDR3 DNA sequence: TGTGCCAGCATACATATCTCCGAGCAGTACTTC. As protein: CASIHISEQYF.

The genes are TRBV7-2 and TRBJ2-1; TRBD2 matches at 8 bases. Looked up from germline, CDR1 is SGHTA and CDR2 is FQGNSA. The length of the CDR3 is 16 residues. The V gene end was trimmed by 5 bases and the J gene end by 8 bases; junction bases not matched to a gene: 14. Written as DNA, the CDR3 is TGTGCCAGCAGCCTTAGCCTAGCGGGCTCTAGGGATGAGCAGTTCTTC. It encodes CASSLSLAGSRDEQFF. Based on the CDR3 plus reference TRBV7-2 and TRBJ2-1, the full variable domain is GAGVSQSPSNKVTEKGKDVELRCDPISGHTALYWYRQSLGQGLEFLIYFQGNSAPDKSGLPSDRFSAERTGGSVSTLTIQRTQQEDSAVYLCASSLSLAGSRDEQFFGPGTRLTVL.

The rearrangement uses TRBV9 and TRBJ2-4; 12 nucleotides align to TRBD2. The J call is doubtful: the DNA matches TRBJ2-5 better. Germline CDR1 is SGDLS and CDR2 is YYNGEE. The CDR3 runs to 15 residues. The CDR3 DNA sequence: TGTGCCAGCAGCGTAAGGACTAGCGGGATAAAGACCCAGTACTTC. Translation gives CASSVRTSGIKTQYF.